Listed below are T cell receptor beta chains from one sample, sequenced in a study of T-cell reconstitution after alpha-beta-depleted transplantation in children. One entry per CDR3 protein results from TCRdb running MiXCR on the PCR reads. Altogether roughly 400,000 distinct CDR3 sequences are present, about a fifth being singletons, with the ten largest covering over 3.5%. The source material was PBMCs from the stem cell graft donor, sampled from the stem cell graft. Source of these receptors: a human donor who donated a stem cell graft to a child with acute myeloid leukemia. Both conserved end residues are part of each CDR3. D genes are given only for firm matches. Some rows have no size entry. The others give once, few or many, or a class for an expanded clone.

v_gene	d_gene	abundance	j_gene	CDR3nt	CDR3aa
TRBV7-2	-	-	TRBJ2-1	TGTGCCAGCAGCTTACCCGGCGGACTGCTCAATGAGCAGTTCTTC	CASSLPGGLLNEQFF
TRBV24-1	TRBD1	-	TRBJ1-1	TGTGCCACCAGTGATTTGCAGGGGGCAGGTGAGATGAACACTGAAGCTTTCTTT	CATSDLQGAGEMNTEAFF
TRBV20-1	TRBD1	-	TRBJ2-1	TGCAGTGCTAGCGACCAGTCAGGACAGGGTAGAAATGAGCAGTTCTTC	CSASDQSGQGRNEQFF
TRBV29-1	TRBD1	few	TRBJ2-7	TGCAGCGTATCCAGACAGGGGTCCTACGAGCAGTACTTC	CSVSRQGSYEQYF
TRBV29-1	TRBD2	-	TRBJ2-3	TGCAGCCTTACTAGCGGAGCTAGCACAGATACGCAGTATTTT	CSLTSGASTDTQYF
TRBV15	TRBD2	many	TRBJ2-7	TGTGCCACCAGCAGCCTGGGACTAGGGGATTCCTACGAGCAGTACTTC	CATSSLGLGDSYEQYF
TRBV11-2	-	many	TRBJ2-1	TGTGCCAGCAGCTTAGGACTATTCCATGAGCAGTTCTTC	CASSLGLFHEQFF
TRBV25-1	TRBD2	-	TRBJ2-7	TGTGCCAGCAGTGCTCATGCCGGGACTAGATTCTACGAGCAGTACTTC	CASSAHAGTRFYEQYF
TRBV20-1	-	many	TRBJ2-7	TGCAGTGCTAGAGGGGCAGGAGTCTCCTACGAGCAGTACTTC	CSARGAGVSYEQYF
TRBV12-3/TRBV12-4	-	-	TRBJ2-5	TGTGCCAGCAGTTTCCTAGTTGGCCAAGAGACCCAGTACTTC	CASSFLVGQETQYF
TRBV29-1	-	many	TRBJ1-5	TGCAGCGTTGGGGACGGGAACAATCAGCCCCAGCATTTT	CSVGDGNNQPQHF
TRBV7-2	TRBD1	few	TRBJ2-2	TGTGCCAGCAGCTTGTCTCAGGGGGTGATCACCGGGGAGCTGTTTTTT	CASSLSQGVITGELFF
TRBV12-3/TRBV12-4	-	few	TRBJ2-1	TGTGCCAGCAGTTTAGGGCTAGCACCGGTCTTC	CASSLGLAPVF
TRBV7-2	TRBD2	few	TRBJ2-3	TGTGCCAGCAGCTTAGCGGGACTAGCGGGAGCGGTAGATACGCAGTATTTT	CASSLAGLAGAVDTQYF
TRBV9	-	-	TRBJ2-7	TGTGCCAGCAGCGTAGCGGCTTTTGGCTACGAGCAGTACTTC	CASSVAAFGYEQYF
TRBV12-3/TRBV12-4	TRBD2	-	TRBJ2-1	TGTGCCAGCAGTTCTCAGACTAGCGGCTACAATGAGCAGTTCTTC	CASSSQTSGYNEQFF
TRBV27	TRBD2	-	TRBJ2-1	TGTGCCAGCAGGCCGGGGGGAAGAAACAATGAGCAGTTCTTC	CASRPGGRNNEQFF
TRBV7-4	-	-	TRBJ2-6	TGTGCCAGCAGCCCCGCCGGAGGAATTCCACCCGTCCTGACTTTC	CASSPAGGIPPVLTF
TRBV5-1	TRBD2	many	TRBJ2-1	TGCGCCAGCTGGGGAACTAGCGCCAAAAGCTCCTACAATGAGCAGTTCTTC	CASWGTSAKSSYNEQFF
TRBV7-3	-	few	TRBJ2-1	TGTGCCAGCAGCCAAGAGCCGGGTTACAATGAGCAGTTCTTC	CASSQEPGYNEQFF
TRBV20-1	-	-	TRBJ2-5	TGCAGCCTCCGGGGAGGTGGGGAGACCCAGTACTTC	CSLRGGGETQYF
TRBV20-1	TRBD2	-	TRBJ2-1	TGCTGTGCCCGGGGACTAGCGGGAGGGGGGCCTTACAATGAGCAGTTCTTC	CCARGLAGGGPYNEQFF
TRBV18	-	-	TRBJ2-7	TGTGCCAGCTCACCAGAGTCTAACGAGCAGTACTTC	CASSPESNEQYF
TRBV5-1	TRBD2	-	TRBJ2-1	TGCGCCAGCAGCTACGGTAGCGGGGCGAATTTGAATGAGCAGTTCTTC	CASSYGSGANLNEQFF
TRBV28	-	-	TRBJ2-1	TGTGCCAGCAGATTCGCCGGGACTGGTTACAATGAGCAGTTCTTC	CASRFAGTGYNEQFF
TRBV7-2	-	few	TRBJ1-5	TGTGCCAGCAGCTTGACGGCGGGGGCCAATCAGCCCCAGCATTTT	CASSLTAGANQPQHF
TRBV20-1	-	many	TRBJ2-3	TGCAGTGCTAGAGACTCCTCTAGTTCGGGTGATACGCAGTATTTT	CSARDSSSSGDTQYF
TRBV15	TRBD2	many	TRBJ2-7	TGTGCCACCAGAGACCGAAGCGGGAGGACATCCTACGAGCAGTACTTC	CATRDRSGRTSYEQYF
TRBV29-1	-	few	TRBJ2-1	TGCAGCGGGCGACAGCCCTCCTACAATGAGCAGTTCTTC	CSGRQPSYNEQFF
TRBV29-1	TRBD2	many	TRBJ2-7	TGCAGTGCCGCTAGCGGGAGCTCCTACGAGCAGTACTTC	CSAASGSSYEQYF
TRBV15	-	few	TRBJ2-5	TGTGCCACCAGCAGAGATCTAGCCCGGGAGACCCAGTACTTC	CATSRDLARETQYF
TRBV15	-	few	TRBJ2-5	TGTGCCACCAGCAGGGGATACCAAGAGACCCAGTACTTC	CATSRGYQETQYF
TRBV10-3	-	-	TRBJ2-7	TGTGCCATCAGTGAACCCTACCGGGGCTCATACGAGCAGTACTTC	CAISEPYRGSYEQYF
TRBV4-3	-	many	TRBJ2-1	TGCGCCAGCAGCCAAGATCGCAGTCAGGGCGGGTGGAATGAGCAGTTCTTC	CASSQDRSQGGWNEQFF
TRBV29-1	-	many	TRBJ1-1	TGCAGCGTGGTCGAGGTAGGAACTGAAGCTTTCTTT	CSVVEVGTEAFF
TRBV11-1	TRBD1	-	TRBJ1-5	TGTGCCAGCAGCTTGGCGGGACAGTTCGGCAATCAGCCCCAGCATTTT	CASSLAGQFGNQPQHF
TRBV7-9	-	-	TRBJ1-6	TGTGCCAGCAGTGTTGGGTATAATTCACCCCTCCACTTT	CASSVGYNSPLHF
TRBV5-1	TRBD2	few	TRBJ2-3	TGCGCCAGCAGCTTGGATATTAGCGGGAGTTGGGGAGATACGCAGTATTTT	CASSLDISGSWGDTQYF
TRBV6-5	TRBD1	-	TRBJ2-7	TGTGCCAGCAGTTACGGGACAGGGGGCAAATACGAGCAGTACTTC	CASSYGTGGKYEQYF
TRBV28	-	few	TRBJ2-2	TGTGCCAGCAGTTTTTTTGGTAACACCGGGGAGCTGTTTTTT	CASSFFGNTGELFF
TRBV27	-	-	TRBJ2-7	TGTGCCAGCAGTTTAGATAGCCGCGTCAACGAGCAGTACTTC	CASSLDSRVNEQYF
TRBV7-2	-	few	TRBJ1-1	TGTGCCAGCAGCCGGCACAGGAACACTGAAGCTTTCTTT	CASSRHRNTEAFF
TRBV20-1	-	many	TRBJ2-1	TGCAGTGCTAGCTCCACGGGCTTGGGGAATGAGCAGTTCTTC	CSASSTGLGNEQFF
TRBV25-1	TRBD1	-	TRBJ1-4	TGTGCCAGCCGGGGTCCCGACAGGGATGAAGATGAAAAACTGTTTTTT	CASRGPDRDEDEKLFF
TRBV20-1	-	few	TRBJ2-7	TGCAGTGCTAGGAGGAGAGGGGATCAGTTTGAGGACGAGCAGTACTTC	CSARRRGDQFEDEQYF
TRBV6-1	TRBD1	-	TRBJ2-7	TGTGCCAGCAGTGTCTTAGGACAGGCCTACGAGCAGTACTTC	CASSVLGQAYEQYF
TRBV7-9	TRBD1	few	TRBJ2-1	TGTGCCAGCAGGCTGGACAGGGGGCCTGGCAATGAGCAGTTCTTC	CASRLDRGPGNEQFF
TRBV12-3/TRBV12-4	TRBD1	few	TRBJ2-1	TGTGCCAGCAGTTTAGGAGGGGGACAGGCACTTTTCTTCTTC	CASSLGGGQALFFF
TRBV27	-	many	TRBJ2-2	TGTGCCAGCAGTTTATGGACCGGGGAGCTGTTTTTT	CASSLWTGELFF
TRBV7-9	TRBD2	once	TRBJ2-5	TGTGCCAGCAGCTTACAGGGGACTAGCCAAGAGACCCAGTACTTC	CASSLQGTSQETQYF
TRBV4-1	-	-	TRBJ2-3	TGCGCCAGCAGCCACTCGGGTACGCAGTATTTT	CASSHSGTQYF
TRBV27	TRBD1	-	TRBJ2-7	TGTGCCAGCAGAAGGACAGGGGGCGGTGGCTACGAGCAGTACTTC	CASRRTGGGGYEQYF
TRBV24-1	-	-	TRBJ2-5	TGTGCCACCAGTGATTCATCAGGGGAGATTGTGACCCAGTACTTC	CATSDSSGEIVTQYF
TRBV20-1	-	-	TRBJ2-5	TGCAGTGCCGGACCCCTTCAGGGGGAGGCCCAAGAGACCCAGTACTTC	CSAGPLQGEAQETQYF
TRBV12-3/TRBV12-4	TRBD2	-	TRBJ2-2	TGTGCCAGCAGTTTCCGTCTGGGGACTAGCCCCGGGGAGCTGTTTTTT	CASSFRLGTSPGELFF
TRBV20-1	-	-	TRBJ2-5	TGCAGTGTGAGTCAGGGTCGTGAGACCCAGTACTTC	CSVSQGRETQYF
TRBV20-1	TRBD2	-	TRBJ2-7	TGCAGTGCTTTGCTTCTAGCGGGCCGTCACTACGAGCAGTACTTC	CSALLLAGRHYEQYF